This T cell receptor (beta chain) was profiled in a study of Graves' ophthalmopathy and Graves' hyperthyroidism. Study findings and constraints: The model's ophthalmopathy progression predictions had approximately 69% sensitivity and just under 75% specificity. Among expanded thyroid clonotypes above 0.001 frequency, most also occurred in blood.

The CDR3 extends over 16 amino acids. Germline-derived CDR1 and CDR2 are SEHNR and FQNEAQ (reference sequence). The V end was cut by 5 bases, the J end by 3 bases, with 19 bases between. Amplification of TCR beta CDR3 regions used RNA transcripts. First-round RT-PCR used HTBI primers; second-round multiplex PCR followed. Using its own MiXCR run on the multiplex PCR reads, TCRdb lists one record per CDR3 protein. The sample shows roughly 1.1 million distinct CDR3 sequences, about 40% of them seen only once. Note on this clonotype: Antigen: not known.

Hyperthyroidism patients, all newly diagnosed, had under 2 months' duration and ages of 18 to 65. Other autoimmune disease, uncontrolled infection, pregnancy and lactation led to exclusion. V usage is TRBV7-9 and J usage is TRBJ1-1, with a tentative D call TRBD1 (6 bases). The TCR comes from an adult man with Graves' hyperthyroidism. The sequenced sample was peripheral blood or thyroid tissue (not recorded which). CDR3 loop: CASSRSGGLLYTEAFF. In DNA form, the CDR3 reads TGTGCCAGCAGCCGTTCCGGGGGCCTACTTTACACTGAAGCTTTCTTT.